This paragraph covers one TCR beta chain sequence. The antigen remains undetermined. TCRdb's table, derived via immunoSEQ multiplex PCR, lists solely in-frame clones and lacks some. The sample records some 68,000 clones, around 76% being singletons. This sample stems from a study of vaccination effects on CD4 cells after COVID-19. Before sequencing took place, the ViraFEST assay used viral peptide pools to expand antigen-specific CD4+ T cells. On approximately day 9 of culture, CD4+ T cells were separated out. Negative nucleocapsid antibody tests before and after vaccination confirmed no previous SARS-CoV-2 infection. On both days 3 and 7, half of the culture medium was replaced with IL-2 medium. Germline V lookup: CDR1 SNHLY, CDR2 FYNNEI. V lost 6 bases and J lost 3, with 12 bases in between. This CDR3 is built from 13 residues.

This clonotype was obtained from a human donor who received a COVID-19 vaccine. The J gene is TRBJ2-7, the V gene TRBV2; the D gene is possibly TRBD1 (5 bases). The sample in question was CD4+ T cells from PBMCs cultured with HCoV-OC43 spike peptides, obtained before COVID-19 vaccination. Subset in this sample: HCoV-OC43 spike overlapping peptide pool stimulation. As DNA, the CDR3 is TGTGCCAGCAGAGAAACAGGCGGCTACGAGCAGTACGTC. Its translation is CASRETGGYEQYV.